This T cell receptor (beta chain) was recovered during a study of blood T cell repertoires in COVID-19. The CDR3 loop spans 13 amino acids. CDR1 is ENHRY, CDR2 SYGVKD, per germline. The V gene end was trimmed by 5 bases and the J gene end by 1 base; junction bases not matched to a gene: 1. Assay: immunoSEQ multiplex PCR; the TCRdb copy retains only in-frame clones and omits some. The sample has some 120,000 clones; 80% to 90% are singletons. This sequence originates from a man between 70 and 80 years old with active or convalescent COVID-19. The specimen was peripheral blood. J is TRBJ2-5 and V is TRBV10-3; the match to TRBD1 covers 7 bases. CDR3 sequence: CAISWDSQETQYF. The CDR3 DNA reads as TGTGCCATCAGTTGGGACAGCCAAGAGACCCAGTACTTC.